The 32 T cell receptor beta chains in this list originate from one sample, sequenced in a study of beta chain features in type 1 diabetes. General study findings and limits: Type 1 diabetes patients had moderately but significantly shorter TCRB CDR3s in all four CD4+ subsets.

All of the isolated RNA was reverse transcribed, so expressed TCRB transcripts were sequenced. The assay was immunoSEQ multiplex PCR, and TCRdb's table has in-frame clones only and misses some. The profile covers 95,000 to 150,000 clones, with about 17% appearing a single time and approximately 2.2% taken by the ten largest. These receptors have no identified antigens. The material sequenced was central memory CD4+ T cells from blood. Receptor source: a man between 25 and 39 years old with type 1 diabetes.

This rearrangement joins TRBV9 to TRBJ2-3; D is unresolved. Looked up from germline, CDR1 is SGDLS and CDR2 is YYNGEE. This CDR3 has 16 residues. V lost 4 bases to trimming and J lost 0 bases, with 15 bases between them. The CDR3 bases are TGTGCCAGCAGCTCCCAAATGATGGGTAGCACAGATACGCAGTATTTT. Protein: CASSSQMMGSTDTQYF.

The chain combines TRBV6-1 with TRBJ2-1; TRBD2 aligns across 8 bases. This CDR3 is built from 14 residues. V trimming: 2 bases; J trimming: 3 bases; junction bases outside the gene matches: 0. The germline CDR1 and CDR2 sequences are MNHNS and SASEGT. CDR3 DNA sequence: TGTGCCAGCAGTGAACTAGCGGGCTACAATGAGCAGTTCTTC. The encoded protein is CASSELAGYNEQFF.

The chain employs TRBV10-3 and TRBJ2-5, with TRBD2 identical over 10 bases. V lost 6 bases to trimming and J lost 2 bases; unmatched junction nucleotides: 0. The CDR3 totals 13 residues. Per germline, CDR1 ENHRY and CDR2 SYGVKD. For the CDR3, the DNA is TGTGCCATCAGACTAGCGGGGCAAGAGACCCAGTACTTC. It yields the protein CAIRLAGQETQYF.

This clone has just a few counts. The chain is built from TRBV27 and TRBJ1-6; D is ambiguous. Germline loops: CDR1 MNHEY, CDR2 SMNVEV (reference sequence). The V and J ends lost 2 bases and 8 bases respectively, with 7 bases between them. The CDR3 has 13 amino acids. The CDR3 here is CASSLQRDSPLHF. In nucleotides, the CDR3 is TGTGCCAGCAGTTTACAAAGGGATTCACCCCTCCACTTT.

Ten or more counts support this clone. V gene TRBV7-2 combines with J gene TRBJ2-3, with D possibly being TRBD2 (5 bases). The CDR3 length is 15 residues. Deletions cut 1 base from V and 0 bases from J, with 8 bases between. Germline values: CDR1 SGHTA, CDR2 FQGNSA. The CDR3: CASSLDRESTDTQYF. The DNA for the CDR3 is TGTGCCAGCAGCTTAGATAGGGAGAGCACAGATACGCAGTATTTT.

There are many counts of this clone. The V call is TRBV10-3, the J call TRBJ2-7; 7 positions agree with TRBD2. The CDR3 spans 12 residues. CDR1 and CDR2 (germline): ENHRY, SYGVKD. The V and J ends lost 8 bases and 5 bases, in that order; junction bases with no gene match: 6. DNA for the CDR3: TGTGCCATCGGCCGGGACTACCACGAGCAGTACTTC. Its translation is CAIGRDYHEQYF.

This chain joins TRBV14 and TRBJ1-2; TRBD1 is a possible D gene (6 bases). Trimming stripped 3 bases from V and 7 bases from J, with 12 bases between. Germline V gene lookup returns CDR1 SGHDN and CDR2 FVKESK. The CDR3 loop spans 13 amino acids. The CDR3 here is CASSQGRGFGYTF. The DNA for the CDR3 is TGTGCCAGCAGCCAGGGCAGGGGATTTGGCTACACCTTC.

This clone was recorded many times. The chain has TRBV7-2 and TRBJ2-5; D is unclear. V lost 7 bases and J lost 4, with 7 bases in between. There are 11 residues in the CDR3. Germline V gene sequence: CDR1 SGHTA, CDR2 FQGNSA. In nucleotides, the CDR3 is TGTGCCAGCACGACCGGAGAGACCCAGTACTTC. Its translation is CASTTGETQYF.

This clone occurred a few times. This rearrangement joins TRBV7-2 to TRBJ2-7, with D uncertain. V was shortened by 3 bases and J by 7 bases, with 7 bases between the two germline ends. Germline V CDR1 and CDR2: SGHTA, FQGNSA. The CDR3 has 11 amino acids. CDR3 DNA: TGTGCCAGCAGCTTGATGACTGAGCAGTACTTC. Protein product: CASSLMTEQYF. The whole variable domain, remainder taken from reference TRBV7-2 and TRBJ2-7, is GAGVSQSPSNKVTEKGKDVELRCDPISGHTALYWYRQSLGQGLEFLIYFQGNSAPDKSGLPSDRFSAERTGGSVSTLTIQRTQQEDSAVYLCASSLMTEQYFGPGTRLTVT.

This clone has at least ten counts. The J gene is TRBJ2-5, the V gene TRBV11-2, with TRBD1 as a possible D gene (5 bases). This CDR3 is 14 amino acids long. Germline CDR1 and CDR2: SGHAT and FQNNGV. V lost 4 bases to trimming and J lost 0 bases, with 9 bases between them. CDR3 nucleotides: TGTGCCAGCAGCTCCAGACAGTACCAAGAGACCCAGTACTTC. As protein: CASSSRQYQETQYF. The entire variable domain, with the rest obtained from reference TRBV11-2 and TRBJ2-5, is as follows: EAGVAQSPRYKIIEKRQSVAFWCNPISGHATLYWYQQILGQGPKLLIQFQNNGVVDDSQLPKDRFSAERLKGVDSTLKIQPAKLEDSAVYLCASSSRQYQETQYFGPGTRLLVL.

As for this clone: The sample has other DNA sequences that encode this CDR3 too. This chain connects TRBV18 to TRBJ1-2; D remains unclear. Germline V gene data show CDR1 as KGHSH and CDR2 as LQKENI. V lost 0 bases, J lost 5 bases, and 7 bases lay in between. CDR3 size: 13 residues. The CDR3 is CASSPPGGYGYTF. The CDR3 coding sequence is TGTGCCAGCTCACCACCGGGCGGTTATGGCTACACCTTC.

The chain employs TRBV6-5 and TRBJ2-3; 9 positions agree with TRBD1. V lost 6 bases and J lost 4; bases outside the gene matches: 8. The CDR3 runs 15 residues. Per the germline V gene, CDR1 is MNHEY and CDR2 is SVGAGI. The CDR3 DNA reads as TGTGCCAGCAGCTTACAGGGGGCCAGCTCAGATACGCAGTATTTT. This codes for CASSLQGASSDTQYF.

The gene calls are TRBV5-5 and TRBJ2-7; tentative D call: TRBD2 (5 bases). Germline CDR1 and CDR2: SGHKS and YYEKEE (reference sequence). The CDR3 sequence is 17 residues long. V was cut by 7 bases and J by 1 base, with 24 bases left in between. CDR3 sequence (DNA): TGTGCCAGCTCCCCTTCAACGGCGGGTGTTTTGTCCTACGAGCAGTACTTC. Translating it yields CASSPSTAGVLSYEQYF.

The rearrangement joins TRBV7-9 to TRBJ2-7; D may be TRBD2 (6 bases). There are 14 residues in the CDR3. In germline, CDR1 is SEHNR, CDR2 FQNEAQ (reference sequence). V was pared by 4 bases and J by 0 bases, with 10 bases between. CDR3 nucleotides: TGTGCCAGCAGCTGGGACGGGAGCTCCTACGAGCAGTACTTC. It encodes CASSWDGSSYEQYF.

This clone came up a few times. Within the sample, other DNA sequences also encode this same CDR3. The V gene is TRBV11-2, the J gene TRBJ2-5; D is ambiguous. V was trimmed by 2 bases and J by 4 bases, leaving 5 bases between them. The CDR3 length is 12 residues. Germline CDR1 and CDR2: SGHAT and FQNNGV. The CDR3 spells CASSLTGETQYF. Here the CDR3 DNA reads TGTGCCAGCAGCTTAACGGGAGAGACCCAGTACTTC.

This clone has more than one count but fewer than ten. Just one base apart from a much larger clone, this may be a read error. CDR3 DNA: TGTGCCAGCAGTAACTCCACATCCAGCTATGGCTACACCTTC. Its translation is CASSNSTSSYGYTF. V and J are TRBV6-1 and TRBJ1-2, with D unclear. The CDR3 totals 14 residues. The ends were cut back, 5 bases at V and 4 bases at J, with 14 bases in the middle. Germline CDR1 MNHNS, CDR2 SASEGT.

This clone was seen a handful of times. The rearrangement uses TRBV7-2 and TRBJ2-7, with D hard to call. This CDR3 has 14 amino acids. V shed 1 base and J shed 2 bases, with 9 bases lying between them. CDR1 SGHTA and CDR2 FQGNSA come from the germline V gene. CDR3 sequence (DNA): TGTGCCAGCAGCTTAGGGCGAGGCACCTACGAGCAGTACTTC. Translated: CASSLGRGTYEQYF.

The CDR3 DNA reads as TGTGCCAGCAGCAAAGAAGGATCCGTTAACTATGGCTACACCTTC. Translation gives CASSKEGSVNYGYTF. This chain uses TRBV21-1 with TRBJ1-2. TRBV21-1 is tagged as a pseudogene. The CDR3 sequence is 15 residues long.

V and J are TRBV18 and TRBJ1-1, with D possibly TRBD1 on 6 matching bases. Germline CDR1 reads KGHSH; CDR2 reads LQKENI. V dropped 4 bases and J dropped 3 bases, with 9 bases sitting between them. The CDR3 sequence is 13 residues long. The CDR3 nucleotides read TGTGCCAGCTCACAGGGGGTGGACACTGAAGCTTTCTTT. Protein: CASSQGVDTEAFF.

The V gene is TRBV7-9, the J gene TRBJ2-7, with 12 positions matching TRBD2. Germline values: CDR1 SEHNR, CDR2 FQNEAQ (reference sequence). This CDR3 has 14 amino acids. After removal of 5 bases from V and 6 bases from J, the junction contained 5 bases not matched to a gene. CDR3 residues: CASSPRTSGAEQYF. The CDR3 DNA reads TGTGCCAGCAGCCCCCGGACTAGCGGGGCCGAGCAGTACTTC.

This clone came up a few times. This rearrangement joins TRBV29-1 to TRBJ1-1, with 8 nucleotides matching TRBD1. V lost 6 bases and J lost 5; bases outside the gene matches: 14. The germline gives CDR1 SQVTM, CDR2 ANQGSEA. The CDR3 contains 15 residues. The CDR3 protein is CSVGTGLIRGTEAFF. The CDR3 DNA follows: TGCAGCGTGGGGACAGGCTTAATTCGGGGGACTGAAGCTTTCTTT.

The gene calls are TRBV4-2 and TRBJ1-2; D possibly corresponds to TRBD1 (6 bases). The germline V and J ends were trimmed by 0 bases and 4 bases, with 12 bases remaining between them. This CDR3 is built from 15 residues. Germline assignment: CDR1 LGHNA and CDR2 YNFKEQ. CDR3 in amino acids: CASSQDQGQPYGYTF. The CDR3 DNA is TGTGCCAGCAGCCAAGATCAAGGACAGCCCTATGGCTACACCTTC.

CDR3 nucleotides: TGTGCCAGCAGCCAAGGTGCTAGCTGGCCTTACAATGAGCAGTTCTTC. Translation gives CASSQGASWPYNEQFF. The chain joins TRBV4-2 to TRBJ2-1; tentatively, D is TRBD2 (5 bases). Germline CDR1 reads LGHNA; CDR2 reads YNFKEQ. V was pared by 1 base and J by 4 bases, with 14 bases between. CDR3 length: 16 amino acids.

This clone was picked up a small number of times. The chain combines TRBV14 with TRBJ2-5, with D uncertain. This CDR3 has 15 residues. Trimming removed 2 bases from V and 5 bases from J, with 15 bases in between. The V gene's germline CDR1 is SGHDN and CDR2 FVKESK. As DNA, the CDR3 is TGTGCCAGCAGCCAAATTTCACGTCGGCAGGAGACCCAGTACTTC. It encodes CASSQISRRQETQYF.

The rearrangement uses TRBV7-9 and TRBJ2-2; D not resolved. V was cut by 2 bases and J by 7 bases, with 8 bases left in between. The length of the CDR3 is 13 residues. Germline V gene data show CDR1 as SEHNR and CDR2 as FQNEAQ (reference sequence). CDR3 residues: CASSLRADGELFF. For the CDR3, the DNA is TGTGCCAGCAGCTTACGGGCGGACGGGGAGCTGTTTTTT. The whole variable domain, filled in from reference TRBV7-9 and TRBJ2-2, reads DTGVSQNPRHKITKRGQNVTFRCDPISEHNRLYWYRQTLGQGPEFLTYFQNEAQLEKSRLLSDRFSAERPKGSFSTLEIQRTEQGDSAMYLCASSLRADGELFFGEGSRLTVL.

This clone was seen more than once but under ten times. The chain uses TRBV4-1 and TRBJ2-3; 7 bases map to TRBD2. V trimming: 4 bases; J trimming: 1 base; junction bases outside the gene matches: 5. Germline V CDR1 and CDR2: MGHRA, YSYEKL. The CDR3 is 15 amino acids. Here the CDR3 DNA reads TGCGCCAGCAGCCGGGAGGGACTCCGCACAGATACGCAGTATTTT. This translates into CASSREGLRTDTQYF.

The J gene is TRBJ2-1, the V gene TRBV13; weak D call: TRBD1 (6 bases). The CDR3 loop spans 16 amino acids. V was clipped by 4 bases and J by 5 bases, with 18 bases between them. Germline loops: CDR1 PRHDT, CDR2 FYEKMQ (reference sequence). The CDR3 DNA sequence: TGTGCCAGCAGCTCCAGGGGATCGGCACGGGACAATGAGCAGTTCTTC. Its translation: CASSSRGSARDNEQFF.

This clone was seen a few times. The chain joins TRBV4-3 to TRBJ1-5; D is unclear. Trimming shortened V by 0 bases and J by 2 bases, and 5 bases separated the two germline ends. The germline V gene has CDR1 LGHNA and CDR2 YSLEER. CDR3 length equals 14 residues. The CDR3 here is CASSQEVGNQPQHF. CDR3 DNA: TGCGCCAGCAGCCAAGAAGTCGGCAATCAGCCCCAGCATTTT.

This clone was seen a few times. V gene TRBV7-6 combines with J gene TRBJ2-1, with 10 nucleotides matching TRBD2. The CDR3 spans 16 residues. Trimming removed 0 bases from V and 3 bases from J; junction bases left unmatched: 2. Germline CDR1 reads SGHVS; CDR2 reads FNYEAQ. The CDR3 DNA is TGTGCCAGCAGCTTAGCGATAGCGGGAGGCTACAATGAGCAGTTCTTC. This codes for CASSLAIAGGYNEQFF.

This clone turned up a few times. CDR3 sequence (DNA): TGTGCCAGCAGCTTATCCCTAGCGGGTGAAGAGACCCAGTACTTC. This encodes CASSLSLAGEETQYF. The chain employs TRBV7-9 and TRBJ2-5; TRBD2 matches 8 bases. The CDR3 has 15 amino acids. From germline, CDR1 is SEHNR and CDR2 FQNEAQ (reference sequence). V gave up 2 bases and J gave up 3 bases; unmatched junction bases: 5.

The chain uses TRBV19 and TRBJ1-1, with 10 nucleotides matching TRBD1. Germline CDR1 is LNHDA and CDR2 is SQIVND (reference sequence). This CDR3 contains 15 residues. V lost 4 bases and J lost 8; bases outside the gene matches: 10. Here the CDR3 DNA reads TGTGCCAGTAGTAACGTAGGGACAGGGGCCAAGGAAGCTTTCTTT. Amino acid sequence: CASSNVGTGAKEAFF.

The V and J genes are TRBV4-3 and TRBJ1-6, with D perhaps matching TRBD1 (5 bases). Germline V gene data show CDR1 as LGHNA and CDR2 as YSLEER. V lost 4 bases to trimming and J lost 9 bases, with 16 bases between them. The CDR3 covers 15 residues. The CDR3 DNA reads TGCGCCAGCAGCCCCGACGGACACAAAGGTTCACCCCTCCACTTT. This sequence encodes CASSPDGHKGSPLHF.